A single sample gave rise to the 30 T cell receptor beta chains below, sequenced in a study of immune characterization of retroperitoneal liposarcoma. TCRdb fed the PCR reads into MiXCR, producing one record per CDR3 protein. Among around 20,000 distinct CDR3 sequences listed, 35% to 40% were seen once. The sequenced sample consisted of blood. These receptors all come from a male donor with retroperitoneal liposarcoma.

The V call is TRBV12-3 or TRBV12-4, the J call TRBJ2-3; the match to TRBD2 covers 10 bases. The CDR3 has 18 amino acids. Trimming at V came to 0 bases and at J to 1 base, leaving 7 bases not matched to a gene. The CDR3 DNA reads TGTGCCAGCAGTTTAGCGCGGTCTAGCGGGAGTGGCACAGATACGCAGTATTTT. Its translation is CASSLARSSGSGTDTQYF.

About this clonotype itself: A much larger clone lies a single base off, so this may be a read error. Likely a read error: the CDR3 ends without its conserved phenylalanine or tryptophan. V gene TRBV6-6 combines with J gene TRBJ2-3; maybe TRBD1 (6 bases). Germline values: CDR1 MNHNY, CDR2 SVGAGI (reference sequence). This CDR3 spans 12 amino acids. V was pared by 10 bases and J by 3 bases, with 11 bases between. The CDR3 reads CATSRGTDTQYS. The CDR3 coding sequence is TGTGCCACCTCTAGGGGGACAGATACGCAGTATTCT.

Ten or more counts support this clonotype. The V call is TRBV6-1, the J call TRBJ2-1; 7 nucleotides align to TRBD2. Trimming at V came to 10 bases and at J to 10 bases, leaving 10 bases not matched to a gene. This CDR3 spans 12 amino acids. Germline V CDR1 and CDR2: MNHNS, SASEGT. CDR3 residues: CATMRGRSEQFF. Here the CDR3 DNA reads TGTGCCACAATGCGGGGGAGAAGCGAGCAGTTCTTC.

This clonotype was observed many times. This chain joins TRBV7-2 and TRBJ2-1; D possibly corresponds to TRBD1 (5 bases). The CDR3 totals 17 residues. The germline V and J ends were trimmed by 2 bases and 10 bases, with 24 bases remaining between them. The germline V gene has CDR1 SGHTA and CDR2 FQGNSA. DNA for the CDR3: TGTGCCAGCAGCTTATCGGCCTCATGGACAAACTCCTACGAGCAGTTCTTC. The encoded protein is CASSLSASWTNSYEQFF. The complete variable domain, with remaining parts taken from reference TRBV7-2 and TRBJ2-1, reads GAGVSQSPSNKVTEKGKDVELRCDPISGHTALYWYRQSLGQGLEFLIYFQGNSAPDKSGLPSDRFSAERTGGSVSTLTIQRTQQEDSAVYLCASSLSASWTNSYEQFFGPGTRLTVL.

In this sample, this clonotype is medium-sized. This chain uses TRBV27 with TRBJ2-1; 7 nucleotides agree with TRBD2. The DNA end is more similar to TRBJ2-7, so the J call may be wrong. The V gene's germline CDR1 is MNHEY and CDR2 SMNVEV (reference sequence). The CDR3 runs 14 residues. The CDR3 region is CASSFTSASYEQYF. The CDR3 nucleotides are TGTGCCAGCAGTTTCACTAGCGCGTCCTACGAGCAGTACTTC.

This chain joins TRBV6-1 and TRBJ2-5; TRBD1 matches 10 bases. The J call is uncertain, as TRBJ2-7 better fits the DNA end. Germline CDR1 reads MNHNS; CDR2 reads SASEGT. CDR3 length: 15 amino acids. CDR3 sequence reads: CASSEWTGGSYEQYF. For the CDR3, the DNA is TGTGCCAGCAGTGAATGGACAGGGGGCTCCTACGAGCAGTACTTC.

This clonotype is medium-sized by share. The chain carries TRBV6-1 and TRBJ1-5; the D gene is possibly TRBD1 (6 bases). The CDR3 length is 13 residues. Germline CDR1 and CDR2: MNHNS and SASEGT. Trimming removed 5 bases at V and 4 bases at J, with 9 bases between. The CDR3 loop is CASSRTGNQPQHF. CDR3 nucleotides: TGTGCCAGCAGTCGAACAGGGAATCAGCCCCAGCATTTT.

J is TRBJ2-5 and V is TRBV5-1, with 10 nucleotides matching TRBD1. The CDR3 consists of 15 residues. The V and J ends lost 5 bases and 11 bases, in that order; junction bases with no gene match: 15. Germline V lookup: CDR1 SGHRS, CDR2 YFSETQ. The CDR3 coding sequence is TGCGCCAGCAGTTCCGGGACAGGGGCGCCCAATGAGCAGTACTTC. Encoded protein: CASSSGTGAPNEQYF.

About this clonotype: A much bigger clone sits one base away, suggesting this may be a read error. The chain combines TRBV7-3 with TRBJ2-5; the D gene is possibly TRBD1 (6 bases). The J call is uncertain, as TRBJ2-7 better fits the DNA end. Germline assignment: CDR1 SGHTA and CDR2 FQGTGA. This CDR3 comprises 12 residues. The DNA for the CDR3 is TGTGCCAGCAGCCAGGGGCCCGACGAGCAGTACTTC. Translation gives CASSQGPDEQYF.

This chain connects TRBV28 to TRBJ2-7; possibly TRBD2 for D (7 bases). Germline lookup yields CDR1 MDHEN and CDR2 SYDVKM. This CDR3 is 15 amino acids long. V dropped 8 bases and J dropped 7 bases, with 24 bases sitting between them. The CDR3 region has the DNA TGTGCCAGCGGGGGGGGGGGAGGGGGGGCAGGAGAGCAGTACTTC. Translated: CASGGGGGGAGEQYF.

The table lists this clonotype with a few counts. The CDR3 here is CASSVAGGTHNEQYF. CDR3 coding DNA: TGTGCCAGCAGCGTAGCGGGGGGCACACACAATGAGCAGTACTTC. The chain links TRBV6-4 to TRBJ2-1, with 10 nucleotides matching TRBD2. With the DNA end fitting TRBJ2-7 better, the J assignment may be wrong. This CDR3 spans 15 amino acids. Germline values: CDR1 MRHNA, CDR2 SNTAGT.

The chain carries TRBV11-3 and TRBJ2-5, with D perhaps assigned TRBD1 or TRBD2 (7 bases each). The DNA end lines up better with TRBJ2-1; the J call may be wrong. Per the germline V gene, CDR1 is SGHNT and CDR2 is YENEEA. The CDR3 loop spans 16 amino acids. Written as DNA, the CDR3 is TGTGCCAGCAGCCCCCGACAGGGAGGGACCTACAATGAGCAGTTCTTC. Amino acid sequence: CASSPRQGGTYNEQFF.

This clonotype was observed many times. V is TRBV7-6 and J is TRBJ2-3, with D maybe TRBD2 (6 bases). Trimming left V 2 bases short and J 4 bases short, with 16 bases between. The germline V gene encodes CDR1 SGHVS and CDR2 FNYEAQ. The CDR3 sequence is 16 residues long. The CDR3, as DNA: TGTGCCAGCAGCTTAAGGAAGGCGGGAAGCTCAGATACGCAGTATTTT. This codes for CASSLRKAGSSDTQYF.

The chain couples TRBV6-4 to TRBJ2-1; perhaps D is TRBD1 or TRBD2 (5 bases each). V gave up 4 bases and J gave up 4 bases, with 14 bases separating them. This CDR3 region has 15 residues. Germline loops: CDR1 MRHNA, CDR2 SNTAGT. This chain's CDR3 is CASSVGLEGYNEQFF. The CDR3 region has the DNA TGTGCCAGCAGTGTCGGGCTAGAGGGGTACAATGAGCAGTTCTTC.

Ten or more counts support this clonotype. This sequence joins TRBV6-5 and TRBJ2-3; perhaps TRBD2 as D (5 bases). Looked up from germline, CDR1 is MNHEY and CDR2 is SVGAGI. Trimming left V 2 bases short and J 3 bases short, with 18 bases between. The CDR3 spans 17 residues. The CDR3 nucleotides are TGTGCCAGCAGTTACGAGGGCTCCCCCCCGTCGACAGATACGCAGTATTTT. Amino acid sequence: CASSYEGSPPSTDTQYF.

V gene TRBV6-6 combines with J gene TRBJ2-1; TRBD2 might be the D (5 bases). The J call could be wrong; TRBJ2-7 is a better fit for the DNA end. CDR3 length: 14 amino acids. Per the germline V gene, CDR1 is MNHNY and CDR2 is SVGAGI (reference sequence). DNA for the CDR3: TGTGCCAGCAGTTACCTCCCCTCGGGGAATGAGCAGTACTTC. Protein: CASSYLPSGNEQYF.

This clonotype was counted between two and nine times. The V and J genes are TRBV6-4 and TRBJ2-2, with 9 bases that match TRBD1. V gave up 6 bases and J gave up 5 bases; unmatched junction bases: 10. The CDR3 sequence is 16 residues long. Germline V gene sequence: CDR1 MRHNA, CDR2 SNTAGT. The CDR3 DNA sequence: TGTGCCAGCAGCCAGAGCAGCGGGACAGGGACCGGGGAGCTGTTTTTT. This translates into CASSQSSGTGTGELFF.

This clonotype was observed a handful of times. The chain's CDR3 is CASGMSGSYEQYF. For the CDR3, the DNA is TGTGCCAGCGGAATGAGCGGTTCCTACGAGCAGTACTTC. The chain is built from TRBV6-1 and TRBJ2-7; D is possibly TRBD2 (5 bases). Germline V gene sequence: CDR1 MNHNS, CDR2 SASEGT. With 8 bases removed from V and 1 base from J, the gap between germline ends came to 12 bases. The CDR3 is made up of 13 amino acids.

This clonotype was counted between two and nine times. This chain uses TRBV6-1 with TRBJ2-1; 7 bases match TRBD1. Unmatched junction bases numbered 6, after V lost 5 bases and J lost 5 bases. Germline V CDR1 and CDR2: MNHNS, SASEGT. The CDR3 spans 14 residues. CDR3 residues: CASSPPDRHNEQFF. In DNA, the CDR3 is TGTGCCAGCAGTCCTCCGGACAGGCACAATGAGCAGTTCTTC.

Ten or more counts support this clonotype. The gene calls are TRBV6-1 and TRBJ1-4; D is undetermined. Trimming left V 4 bases short and J 7 bases short, with 16 bases between. Germline V gene sequence: CDR1 MNHNS, CDR2 SASEGT. This CDR3 has 15 residues. CDR3 nucleotide sequence: TGTGCCAGCAGTGCTGTTCCCTCCTCTGGTGAAAAACTGTTTTTT. It encodes CASSAVPSSGEKLFF.

This CDR3 is CASSRGTGQPQHF. The CDR3 coding sequence is TGTGCCAGCAGTAGGGGGACAGGTCAGCCCCAGCATTTT. The rearrangement joins TRBV25-1 to TRBJ1-5, with 8 bases fitting TRBD1. The CDR3 is 13 residues long. Germline CDR1 and CDR2: MGHDK and SYGVNS. Trimming took 5 bases from V and 6 from J; bases not matched to a gene: 3.

The rearrangement joins TRBV6-5 to TRBJ2-1; TRBD2 aligns across 10 bases. V was clipped by 5 bases and J by 5 bases; unmatched bases: 6. Germline CDR1 and CDR2: MNHEY and SVGAGI. CDR3 length: 15 amino acids. As DNA, the CDR3 is TGTGCCAGCAGTGTTAGCGGGAGGAATGACAATGAGCAGTTCTTC. Its protein is CASSVSGRNDNEQFF.

The rearrangement uses TRBV4-1 and TRBJ2-6; D may be TRBD1 (6 bases). V was cut by 0 bases and J by 0 bases, with 18 bases left in between. This CDR3 has 20 residues. Germline-derived CDR1 and CDR2 are MGHRA and YSYEKL. The DNA for the CDR3 is TGCGCCAGCAGCCAAGATCAAGTGGCAGGGGAGATCTCTGGGGCCAACGTCCTGACTTTC. This encodes CASSQDQVAGEISGANVLTF.

CDR3 region: CASRGGPPDTGELFF. In DNA, the CDR3 is TGTGCCAGCAGGGGGGGCCCCCCGGACACCGGGGAGCTGTTTTTT. The chain combines TRBV6-2 or TRBV6-3 with TRBJ2-2, with D possibly called TRBD1 or TRBD2 (6 bases each). This CDR3 has 15 amino acids. Germline loops: CDR1 MNHEY, CDR2 SVGEGT. Trimming left V 6 bases short and J 3 bases short, with 14 bases between.

This clonotype has only a few counts. CDR3: CASSFSGLAENTGELFF. CDR3 coding DNA: TGTGCCAGCAGCTTTTCGGGACTAGCGGAAAACACCGGGGAGCTGTTTTTT. The chain has TRBV11-3 and TRBJ2-2; TRBD2 agrees at 11 bases. The CDR3 extends over 17 amino acids. V lost 3 bases, J lost 2 bases, and 5 bases stayed unmatched. CDR1 and CDR2 (germline): SGHNT, YENEEA.

The chain recombines TRBV6-1 with TRBJ2-2, with 11 bases fitting TRBD2. Germline trimming cut 5 bases from V and 4 bases from J; bases unmatched to any gene: 6. Germline V gene data show CDR1 as MNHNS and CDR2 as SASEGT. The CDR3 spans 16 residues. The CDR3 loop is CASSLGLAGGTGELFF. DNA of the CDR3: TGTGCCAGCAGTTTAGGACTAGCGGGTGGCACCGGGGAGCTGTTTTTT.

The chain links TRBV12-3 or TRBV12-4 to TRBJ2-3; D is undetermined. The CDR3 is 13 residues long. V was pared by 5 bases and J by 2 bases, with 8 bases between. CDR3 nucleotides: TGTGCCAGCAGTCGACAAGACACAGATACGCAGTATTTT. Translating gives CASSRQDTDTQYF.

V and J are TRBV7-9 and TRBJ1-1; perhaps TRBD1 as D (5 bases). V shed 4 bases and J shed 3 bases, with 9 bases lying between them. This CDR3 region has 13 residues. Germline lookup yields CDR1 SEHNR and CDR2 FQNEAQ (reference sequence). CDR3 sequence reads: CASSWGPDTEAFF. The CDR3 coding sequence is TGTGCCAGCAGCTGGGGCCCCGACACTGAAGCTTTCTTT.

Remarks on this clonotype: Germline and junction disagree at one end, which may indicate a read error. The chain carries TRBV5-3 and TRBJ2-6; weak D call: TRBD2 (6 bases). TRBV5-3 is labeled an ORF, and its function is uncertain. This CDR3 comprises 16 residues. CDR3 region: CASSLVEGPGANVLTF. The CDR3, as DNA: TGTGCCAGCAGCTTGGTGGAGGGTCCTGGGGCCAACGTCCTGACTTTC.

This clonotype was counted at least ten times. This sequence joins TRBV6-4 and TRBJ2-1; D is uncertain. The germline V gene encodes CDR1 MRHNA and CDR2 SNTAGT. V was clipped by 4 bases and J by 5 bases, with 9 bases between them. The CDR3 sequence is 13 residues long. CDR3: CASSVSPNNEQFF. DNA for the CDR3: TGTGCCAGCAGTGTGAGCCCTAACAATGAGCAGTTCTTC.